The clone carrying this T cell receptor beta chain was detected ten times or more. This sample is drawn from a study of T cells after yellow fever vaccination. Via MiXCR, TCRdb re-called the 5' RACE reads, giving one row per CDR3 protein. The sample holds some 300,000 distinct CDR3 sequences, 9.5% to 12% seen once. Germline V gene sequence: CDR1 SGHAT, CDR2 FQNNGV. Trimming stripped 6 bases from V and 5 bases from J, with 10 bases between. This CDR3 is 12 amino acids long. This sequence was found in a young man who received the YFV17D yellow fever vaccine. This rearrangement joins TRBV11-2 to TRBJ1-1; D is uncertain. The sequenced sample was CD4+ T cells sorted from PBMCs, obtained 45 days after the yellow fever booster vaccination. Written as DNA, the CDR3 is TGTGCCAGCAGACATACGGGGACTGAAGCTTTCTTT. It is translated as CASRHTGTEAFF.